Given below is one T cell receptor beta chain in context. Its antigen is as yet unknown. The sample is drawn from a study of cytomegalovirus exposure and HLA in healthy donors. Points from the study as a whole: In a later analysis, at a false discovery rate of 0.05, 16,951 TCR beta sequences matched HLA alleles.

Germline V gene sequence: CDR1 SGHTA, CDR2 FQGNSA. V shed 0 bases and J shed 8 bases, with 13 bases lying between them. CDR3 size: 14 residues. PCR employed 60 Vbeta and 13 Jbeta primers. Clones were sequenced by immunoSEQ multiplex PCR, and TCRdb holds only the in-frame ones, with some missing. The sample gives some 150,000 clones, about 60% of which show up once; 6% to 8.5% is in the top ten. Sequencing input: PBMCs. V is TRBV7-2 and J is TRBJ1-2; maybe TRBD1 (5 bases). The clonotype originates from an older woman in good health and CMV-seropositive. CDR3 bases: TGTGCCAGCAGCTTAGCGGCGGGGGGAGGAGGCTACACCTTC. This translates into CASSLAAGGGGYTF. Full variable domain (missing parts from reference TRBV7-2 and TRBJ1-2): GAGVSQSPSNKVTEKGKDVELRCDPISGHTALYWYRQSLGQGLEFLIYFQGNSAPDKSGLPSDRFSAERTGGSVSTLTIQRTQQEDSAVYLCASSLAAGGGGYTFGSGTRLTVV.